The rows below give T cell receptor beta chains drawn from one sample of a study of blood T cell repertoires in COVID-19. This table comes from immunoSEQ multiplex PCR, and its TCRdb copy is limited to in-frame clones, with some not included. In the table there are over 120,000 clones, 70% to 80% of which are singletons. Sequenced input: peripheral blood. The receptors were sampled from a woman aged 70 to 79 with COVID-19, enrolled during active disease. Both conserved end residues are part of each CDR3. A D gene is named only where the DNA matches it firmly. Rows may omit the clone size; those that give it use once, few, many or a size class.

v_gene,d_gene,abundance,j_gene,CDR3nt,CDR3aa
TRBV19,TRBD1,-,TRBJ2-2,TGTGCCAGTAGCTCGGGACAGCCAACCGGGGAGCTGTTTTTT,CASSSGQPTGELFF
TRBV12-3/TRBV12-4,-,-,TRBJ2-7,TGTGCCAGCAGTCGAGAGACTACCTACGAGCAGTACTTC,CASSRETTYEQYF
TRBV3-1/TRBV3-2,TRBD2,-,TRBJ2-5,TGTGCCAGCAGCCATGGGGGGGGGCAAGAGACCCAGTACTTC,CASSHGGGQETQYF
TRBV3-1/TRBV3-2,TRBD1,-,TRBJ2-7,TGTGCCAGCAGCCTAACAGGGGGTGAGCAGTACTTC,CASSLTGGEQYF
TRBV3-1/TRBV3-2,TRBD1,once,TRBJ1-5,TGTGCCAGCAGCCAAGGACAGGGGAGCAATCAGCCCCAGCATTTT,CASSQGQGSNQPQHF
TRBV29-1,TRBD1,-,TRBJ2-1,TGCAGCGGGACGGGACAGAACAATGAGCAGTTCTTC,CSGTGQNNEQFF
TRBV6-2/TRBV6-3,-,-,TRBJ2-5,TGTGCCAGCAGCCTTTCTCTGACTCCCCAGTACTTC,CASSLSLTPQYF
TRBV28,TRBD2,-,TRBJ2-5,TGTGCCAGCAGTTCCAACTCTCGCGGGGGGGCGAAAGAGACCCAGTACTTC,CASSSNSRGGAKETQYF
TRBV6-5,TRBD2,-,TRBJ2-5,TGTGCCAGCAGTCCTACTCCGGGGGGGGAGACCCAGTACTTC,CASSPTPGGETQYF
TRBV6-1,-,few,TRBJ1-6,TGTGCCAGCAGTGAAGGAGGGAACTGGGGTTCACCCCTCCACTTT,CASSEGGNWGSPLHF
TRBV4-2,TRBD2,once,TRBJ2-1,TGTGCCAGCAGTCGACGTAGCGGGGACTACAATGAGCAGTTCTTC,CASSRRSGDYNEQFF
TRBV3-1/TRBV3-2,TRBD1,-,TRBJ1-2,TGTGCCAGCAGCTCCACCTTTTCCGGGGACAGGGGAGGCGCTGGCTACACCTTC,CASSSTFSGDRGGAGYTF
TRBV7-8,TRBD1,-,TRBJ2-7,TGTGCCAGCAGCCTAGGGACAGGGGGCACATACGAGCAGTACTTC,CASSLGTGGTYEQYF
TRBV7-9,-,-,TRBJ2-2,TGTGCCAGCAGCACGGGACAGAACACCGGGGAGCTGTTTTTT,CASSTGQNTGELFF
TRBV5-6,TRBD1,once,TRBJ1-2,TGTGCCAGCAGCTTCGGGACAGGTGATGGAGGCTACACCTTC,CASSFGTGDGGYTF
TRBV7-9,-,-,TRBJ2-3,TGTGCCAGCAGCGAAATGGGTACAGTTACAGATACGCAGTATTTT,CASSEMGTVTDTQYF
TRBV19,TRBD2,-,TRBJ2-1,TGTGCCAGATTCCCCCCCCTCGGCGGGGGGCCATACAATGAGCAGTTCTTC,CARFPPLGGGPYNEQFF
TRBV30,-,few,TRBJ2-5,TGTGCCTGGAGTACTAGGGGACTTTTGGGGGAGACCCAGTACTTC,CAWSTRGLLGETQYF
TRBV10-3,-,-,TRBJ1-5,TGTGCCATCAGTGAAGAGGTAGGCCAGCCCCAGCATTTT,CAISEEVGQPQHF
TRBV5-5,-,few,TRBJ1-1,TGTGCCAGCAGCTTGGAACAGGGCTTGGCTGAAGCTTTCTTT,CASSLEQGLAEAFF
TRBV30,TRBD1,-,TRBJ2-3,TGTGCCTGGAGTAAGGGACAGTTCCTAGGTAGCACAGATACGCAGTATTTT,CAWSKGQFLGSTDTQYF
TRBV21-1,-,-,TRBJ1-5,TGTGCCAGCAGCAAAGCAGGCCAGGTGGAGGGCAATCAGCCCCAGCATTTT,CASSKAGQVEGNQPQHF
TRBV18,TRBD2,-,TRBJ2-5,TGTGCCAGCTCACCGCTGTTCTGGGCAGCGGGGGAAGAGACCCAGTACTTC,CASSPLFWAAGEETQYF
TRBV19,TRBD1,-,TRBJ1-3,TGTGCCAGTACGAAAACAGGGGGCGAAAACACCATATATTTT,CASTKTGGENTIYF
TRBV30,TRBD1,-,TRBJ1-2,TGTGCCTGGGCAAAACCGGGACAGGGGAATGGCTACACCTTC,CAWAKPGQGNGYTF
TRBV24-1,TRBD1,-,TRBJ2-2,TGTGCCACCAGTGATGACCTCAGGGGGCGGGAGGAGCTGTTTTTT,CATSDDLRGREELFF
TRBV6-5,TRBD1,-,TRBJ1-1,TGTGCCAGCAGTTACGGCGACAGGGGCACTGAAGCTTTCTTT,CASSYGDRGTEAFF
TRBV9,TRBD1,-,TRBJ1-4,TGTGCCAGCAGCGTTGGGACAGGGAACCATGAAAAACTGTTTTTT,CASSVGTGNHEKLFF
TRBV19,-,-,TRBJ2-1,TGTGCCAGTAATCTGGGGGCAAGGCACAATGAGCAGTTCTTC,CASNLGARHNEQFF
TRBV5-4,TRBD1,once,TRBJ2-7,TGTGCCAGCAGCGACGGACAGGGGGCGCATTCTGAGCAGTACTTC,CASSDGQGAHSEQYF
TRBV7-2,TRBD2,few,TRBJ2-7,TGTGCCAGCAGCTTAATAACTAGCGGGGGGGACTCCTACGAGCAGTACTTC,CASSLITSGGDSYEQYF
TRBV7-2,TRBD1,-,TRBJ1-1,TGTGCCAGCAGCACCGACAGGGGTGAAGCTTTCTTT,CASSTDRGEAFF
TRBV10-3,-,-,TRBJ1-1,TGTGCCATCAGCGCGGGGACGGCGAACACTGAAGCTTTCTTT,CAISAGTANTEAFF
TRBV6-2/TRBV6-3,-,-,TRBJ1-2,TGTGCCAGCAGCAGACGACAGGAAAACTATGGCTACACCTTC,CASSRRQENYGYTF
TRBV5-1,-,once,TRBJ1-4,TGCGCCAGCAGCTTAGGACAGACATCTAATGAAAAACTGTTTTTT,CASSLGQTSNEKLFF
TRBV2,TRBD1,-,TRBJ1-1,TGTGCCACCCGACAGGGGAGGAACACTGAAGCTTTCTTT,CATRQGRNTEAFF
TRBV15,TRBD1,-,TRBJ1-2,TGTGCCACCAGCAGAGGCACAGGGGGCCCGTATGGCTACACCTTC,CATSRGTGGPYGYTF
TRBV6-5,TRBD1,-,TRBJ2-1,TGTGCCAGCAGTCAACGGACAGGGTCCAATGAGCAGTTCTTC,CASSQRTGSNEQFF
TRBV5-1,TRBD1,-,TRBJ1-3,TGCGCCAGCAGCTGGACAGGGGGCGCTTCTGGAAACACCATATATTTT,CASSWTGGASGNTIYF
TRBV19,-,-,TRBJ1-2,TGTGCCAGTAGTACCAGGGGCCGGCGGACCTACACCTTC,CASSTRGRRTYTF
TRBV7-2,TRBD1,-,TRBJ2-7,TGTGCCAGCAGCTACAGGGGGGACGAGCAGTACTTC,CASSYRGDEQYF
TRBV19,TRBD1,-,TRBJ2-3,TGTGCCAGTATCGGACAGGGCACAGATACGCAGTATTTT,CASIGQGTDTQYF
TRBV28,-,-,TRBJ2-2,TGTGCCAGCAGGAGGAAGGGGGCGAACACCGGGGAGCTGTTTTTT,CASRRKGANTGELFF
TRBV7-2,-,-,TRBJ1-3,TGTGCCAGCAGCCCCGGGGAGGGGCGGCACACCATATATTTT,CASSPGEGRHTIYF
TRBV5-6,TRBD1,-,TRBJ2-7,TGTGCCAGCAGCTTTGGGACAGATGACGAGCAGTACTTC,CASSFGTDDEQYF
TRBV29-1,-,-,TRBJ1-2,TGCAGCGTTGATTCCTCAGGATCAGGGCGTTCTGGCTACACCTTC,CSVDSSGSGRSGYTF
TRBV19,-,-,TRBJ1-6,TGTGCCAGTACGGAGGGAACCTATAATTCACCCCTCCACTTT,CASTEGTYNSPLHF
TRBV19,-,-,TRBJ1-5,TGTGCCAGTAGTATCGAAGGGGGCAATCAGCCCCAGCATTTT,CASSIEGGNQPQHF